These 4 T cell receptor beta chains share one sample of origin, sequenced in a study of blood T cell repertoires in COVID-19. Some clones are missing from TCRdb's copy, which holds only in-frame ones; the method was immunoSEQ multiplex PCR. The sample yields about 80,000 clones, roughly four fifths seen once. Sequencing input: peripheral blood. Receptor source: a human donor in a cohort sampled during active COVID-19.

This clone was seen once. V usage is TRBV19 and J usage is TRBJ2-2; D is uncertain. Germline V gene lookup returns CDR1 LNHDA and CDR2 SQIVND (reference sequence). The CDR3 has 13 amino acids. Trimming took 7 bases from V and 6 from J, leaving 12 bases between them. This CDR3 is CASTKNRAGELFF. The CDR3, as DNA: TGTGCCAGTACTAAGAACAGAGCCGGGGAGCTGTTTTTT.

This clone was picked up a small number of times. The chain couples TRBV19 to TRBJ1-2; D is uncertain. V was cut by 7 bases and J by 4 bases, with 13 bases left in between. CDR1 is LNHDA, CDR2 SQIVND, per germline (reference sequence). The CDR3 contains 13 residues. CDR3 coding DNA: TGTGCCAGTAATTCACAGAACATCTATGGCTACACCTTC. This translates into CASNSQNIYGYTF.

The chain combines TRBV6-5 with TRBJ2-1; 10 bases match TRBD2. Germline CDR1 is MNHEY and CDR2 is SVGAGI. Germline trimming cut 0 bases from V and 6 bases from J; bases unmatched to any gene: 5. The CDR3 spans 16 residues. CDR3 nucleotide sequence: TGTGCCAGCAGTTACTCCCAGCGGGGGGGCCGCAATGAGCAGTTCTTC. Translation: CASSYSQRGGRNEQFF.

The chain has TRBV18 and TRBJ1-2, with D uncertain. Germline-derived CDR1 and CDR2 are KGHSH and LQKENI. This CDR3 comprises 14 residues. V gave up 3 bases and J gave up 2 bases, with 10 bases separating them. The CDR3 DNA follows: TGTGCCAGCTCACCTTCAACACAGAACTATGGCTACACCTTC. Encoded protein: CASSPSTQNYGYTF.